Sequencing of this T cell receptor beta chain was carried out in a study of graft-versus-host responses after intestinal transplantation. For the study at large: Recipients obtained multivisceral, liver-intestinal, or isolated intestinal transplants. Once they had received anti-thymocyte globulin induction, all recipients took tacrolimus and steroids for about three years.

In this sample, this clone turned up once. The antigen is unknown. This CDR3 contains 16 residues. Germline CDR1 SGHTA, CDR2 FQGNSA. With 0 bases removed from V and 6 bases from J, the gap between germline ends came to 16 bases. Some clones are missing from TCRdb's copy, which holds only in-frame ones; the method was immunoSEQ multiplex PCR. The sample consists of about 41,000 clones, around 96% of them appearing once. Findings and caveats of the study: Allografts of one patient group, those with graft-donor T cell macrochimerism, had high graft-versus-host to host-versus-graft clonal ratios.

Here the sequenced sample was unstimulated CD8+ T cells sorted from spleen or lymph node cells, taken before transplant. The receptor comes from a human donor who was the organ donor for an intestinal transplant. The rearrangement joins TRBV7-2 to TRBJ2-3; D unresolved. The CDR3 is CASSLASPYVLDTQYF. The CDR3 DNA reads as TGTGCCAGCAGCTTAGCTAGCCCGTATGTTCTCGATACGCAGTATTTT. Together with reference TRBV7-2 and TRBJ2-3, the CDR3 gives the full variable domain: GAGVSQSPSNKVTEKGKDVELRCDPISGHTALYWYRQSLGQGLEFLIYFQGNSAPDKSGLPSDRFSAERTGGSVSTLTIQRTQQEDSAVYLCASSLASPYVLDTQYFGPGTRLTVL.